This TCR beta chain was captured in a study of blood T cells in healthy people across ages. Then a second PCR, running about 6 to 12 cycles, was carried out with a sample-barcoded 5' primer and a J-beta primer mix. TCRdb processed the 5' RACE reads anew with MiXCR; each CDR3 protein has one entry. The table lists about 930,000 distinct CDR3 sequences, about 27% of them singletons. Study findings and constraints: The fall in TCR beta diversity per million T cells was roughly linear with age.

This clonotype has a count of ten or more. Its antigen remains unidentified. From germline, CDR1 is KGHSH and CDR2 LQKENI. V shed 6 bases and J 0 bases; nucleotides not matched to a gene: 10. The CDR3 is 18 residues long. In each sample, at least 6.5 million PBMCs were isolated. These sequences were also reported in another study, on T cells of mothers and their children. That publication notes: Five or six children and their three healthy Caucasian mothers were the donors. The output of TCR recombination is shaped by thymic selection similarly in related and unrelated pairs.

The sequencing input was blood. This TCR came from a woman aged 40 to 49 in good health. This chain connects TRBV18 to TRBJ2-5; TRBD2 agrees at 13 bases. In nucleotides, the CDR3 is TGTGCCAGCTCCTCCCGGACTAGCGGGGGACTATACCAAGAGACCCAGTACTTC. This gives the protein CASSSRTSGGLYQETQYF.